This T cell receptor (beta chain) was sequenced for a study of T cells after yellow fever vaccination. Study information: Researchers used SMART-Seq v4 Ultra Low Input to prepare fractions that had low cell numbers. Findings and limits, study-wide: Abundant clonotypes from the bulk population could contaminate FACS-sorted repertoires. It was a weaker secondary response, yet one that peaked faster, at day 5 versus 15.

A universal primer site and UMIs were added as TCR cDNA was made by 5'RACE template switching. TCRdb passed the 5' RACE reads through MiXCR, listing each CDR3 protein once. Seen here are a few hundred thousand distinct CDR3 sequences, 2.5% to 3.5% observed once, and the top ten hold around 3.3%. This clonotype was seen ten or more times. What it binds is not known. V lost 8 bases, J lost 5 bases, and 17 bases lay in between. This CDR3 comprises 14 residues. The chain employs TRBV12-3 or TRBV12-4 and TRBJ2-3; tentative D call: TRBD1 (5 bases). This TCR came from a young man who received the YFV17D yellow fever vaccine. The sequences come from CD4+ T cells sorted from PBMCs, collected 10 days after the yellow fever booster vaccination. For the CDR3, the DNA is TGTGCCAGCGGACAACAATCAGGGCGAGATACGCAGTATTTT. Its protein product is CASGQQSGRDTQYF.